This T cell receptor beta chain originates from a study of blood T cell repertoires in COVID-19. Study in general: Both acute and convalescent COVID-19 samples were obtained from the United States, Italy and Spain. PBMCs, B-cell-depleted T cells, or T cells provided the cDNA or gDNA that made up the material.

Authors' analysis steps: From reference gene primer amplification, estimates of nucleated cell counts were derived. Assay used: immunoSEQ multiplex PCR; TCRdb lists only in-frame clones, some missing. D and trimming were read from the DNA, whereas the V and J calls and clone size are those reported in that table. This table has about 280,000 clones, approximately 91% appearing once. This clonotype originated in a man aged 45-65 years with acute or convalescent COVID-19. Sequenced: peripheral blood.

The CDR3: CASSYSAGSQETQYF. For the CDR3, the DNA is TGTGCCAGCAGTTACTCCGCGGGGAGCCAAGAGACCCAGTACTTC. The V and J genes are TRBV6-5 and TRBJ2-5, with TRBD2 as a possible D gene (6 bases). Trimming removed 0 bases at V and 1 base at J, with 9 bases between. The CDR3 is 15 residues long. Germline values: CDR1 MNHEY, CDR2 SVGAGI.